The 27 T cell receptor beta chains below come from one sample, sequenced in a study of blood T cell repertoires in COVID-19. Clones were read by immunoSEQ multiplex PCR, and TCRdb kept only the in-frame ones, dropping some. There are some 150,000 clones in the sample; approximately 78% occur only once, and around 1.7% lies in the top ten. The sample taken for sequencing was peripheral blood. The receptors were gathered from an elderly man with acute or convalescent COVID-19.

This sequence joins TRBV19 and TRBJ1-2, with TRBD1 identical over 7 bases. This CDR3 is 15 amino acids long. After removal of 3 bases from V and 4 bases from J, the junction contained 8 bases not matched to a gene. Germline loops: CDR1 LNHDA, CDR2 SQIVND (reference sequence). The CDR3 spells CASSMTRGRTYGYTF. As DNA, the CDR3 is TGTGCCAGTAGTATGACGAGGGGGCGCACCTATGGCTACACCTTC.

The chain has TRBV5-1 and TRBJ1-3; the D gene is possibly TRBD1 (5 bases). CDR1 and CDR2 (germline): SGHRS, YFSETQ. V was pared by 0 bases and J by 4 bases, with 14 bases between. This CDR3 has 16 amino acids. CDR3 protein: CASSLAVGGTGNTIYF. DNA of the CDR3: TGCGCCAGCAGCTTGGCCGTCGGGGGTACAGGAAACACCATATATTTT.

The CDR3 loop is CASSLGDRGEQYF. The CDR3 bases are TGTGCCAGCAGCTTAGGGGACAGGGGCGAGCAGTACTTC. The J gene is TRBJ2-7, the V gene TRBV7-6, with 10 bases matching TRBD1. From germline, CDR1 is SGHVS and CDR2 FNYEAQ. The J segment lost 6 bases and the V segment lost 1 base, leaving 0 bases of the junction unmatched. CDR3 length equals 13 residues.

The chain couples TRBV19 to TRBJ2-6; 7 bases align to TRBD1. This CDR3 comprises 19 residues. Germline V lookup: CDR1 LNHDA, CDR2 SQIVND (reference sequence). The V gene end was trimmed by 0 bases and the J gene end by 1 base; junction bases not matched to a gene: 9. In DNA, the CDR3 is TGTGCCAGTAGTATAGAGAGAGGACAGACAGGGTCTGGGGCCAACGTCCTGACTTTC. Translation: CASSIERGQTGSGANVLTF.

The V gene is TRBV6-1, the J gene TRBJ1-6, with D maybe TRBD1 (6 bases). The CDR3 loop spans 17 amino acids. CDR1 MNHNS and CDR2 SASEGT come from the germline V gene. With 0 bases removed from V and 8 bases from J, the gap between germline ends came to 17 bases. The CDR3 nucleotides read TGTGCCAGCAGTGAAGCGGGGGGGGGCATCAGTTATTCACCCCTCCACTTT. Its translation: CASSEAGGGISYSPLHF.

A few counts support this clone. This chain connects TRBV3-1 (or the pseudogene TRBV3-2) to TRBJ1-2, with D perhaps TRBD1 (5 bases). The length of the CDR3 is 16 residues. Germline-derived CDR1 and CDR2 are LGHDT and YNNKEL (reference sequence). V shed 4 bases and J shed 0 bases, with 15 bases lying between them. CDR3 sequence: CASSRTEGRANYGYTF. In DNA form, the CDR3 reads TGTGCCAGCAGCCGAACAGAGGGGAGGGCTAACTATGGCTACACCTTC.

This sequence joins TRBV6-1 and TRBJ2-1, with 7 bases aligning to TRBD2. The junction had 8 bases not matched to a gene; V was cut back by 0 bases and J by 0 bases. This CDR3 spans 18 amino acids. CDR1 and CDR2 (germline): MNHNS, SASEGT. CDR3 DNA sequence: TGTGCCAGCAGTGAAGCGGGGGGGTTGGCCGGCTCCTACAATGAGCAGTTCTTC. Translated, it gives CASSEAGGLAGSYNEQFF.

CDR3 in amino acids: CASSHEQVPQETQYF. The CDR3 nucleotides read TGTGCCAGCAGCCACGAACAGGTACCCCAAGAGACCCAGTACTTC. V gene TRBV4-2 combines with J gene TRBJ2-5, with TRBD1 as a possible D gene (5 bases). Trimming cost V 3 bases and J 1 base, with 12 bases left between them. The CDR3 length is 15 residues. Germline CDR1 reads LGHNA; CDR2 reads YNFKEQ.

This clone appeared a single time. V and J are TRBV7-9 and TRBJ2-5, with 10 bases aligning to TRBD1. This CDR3 contains 13 residues. V shed 5 bases and J 4 bases; nucleotides not matched to a gene: 1. The germline gives CDR1 SEHNR, CDR2 FQNEAQ (reference sequence). DNA of the CDR3: TGTGCCAGCAGCGGGACAGGGGCAGAGACCCAGTACTTC. Protein: CASSGTGAETQYF.

This clone was counted only a few times. The J gene is TRBJ1-3, the V gene TRBV18; the match to TRBD1 covers 8 bases. V shed 3 bases and J 2 bases; nucleotides not matched to a gene: 3. The CDR3 loop spans 15 amino acids. Germline V gene data show CDR1 as KGHSH and CDR2 as LQKENI. CDR3 loop: CASSPGDRTGNTIYF. The CDR3 DNA reads TGTGCCAGCTCACCTGGGGACAGGACTGGAAACACCATATATTTT.

This chain links TRBV2 with TRBJ2-1; TRBD1 matches 7 bases. The CDR3 is made up of 14 amino acids. Trimming cost V 6 bases and J 0 bases; bases outside gene matches: 2. The germline V gene encodes CDR1 SNHLY and CDR2 FYNNEI. This chain's CDR3 is CASRGDSSYNEQFF. CDR3 in DNA: TGTGCCAGCAGGGGGGACAGCTCCTACAATGAGCAGTTCTTC.

This clone was seen more than once but under ten times. The chain joins TRBV6-5 to TRBJ2-2; 9 bases map to TRBD1. Germline V gene lookup returns CDR1 MNHEY and CDR2 SVGAGI. V lost 6 bases and J lost 4; bases outside the gene matches: 6. This CDR3 has 15 residues. Written as DNA, the CDR3 is TGTGCCAGCAGAATGGGACAGGGCTTCACCGGGGAGCTGTTTTTT. Translation: CASRMGQGFTGELFF.

V usage is TRBV28 and J usage is TRBJ1-1; 11 bases fit TRBD1. The CDR3 runs to 14 residues. The ends lost 5 bases at V and 2 bases at J; junction bases unmatched: 1. The V gene's germline CDR1 is MDHEN and CDR2 SYDVKM. The DNA of the CDR3 is TGTGCCAGCAGTGGGACAGGGGGAAACACTGAAGCTTTCTTT. Protein: CASSGTGGNTEAFF.

The sample holds one count of this clone. This chain joins TRBV18 and TRBJ2-7; maybe TRBD2 (6 bases). The V end was cut by 2 bases, the J end by 7 bases, with 15 bases between. Germline values: CDR1 KGHSH, CDR2 LQKENI. The length of the CDR3 is 14 residues. CDR3 protein: CASSPGGDLREQYV. DNA for the CDR3: TGTGCCAGCTCACCAGGAGGGGATTTGCGGGAGCAGTACGTC.

The J gene is TRBJ2-2, the V gene TRBV5-1, with 8 nucleotides matching TRBD1. CDR1 is SGHRS and CDR2 is YFSETQ in the germline V gene. The ends lost 3 bases at V and 4 bases at J; junction bases unmatched: 8. The CDR3 has 16 residues. CDR3 nucleotides: TGCGCCAGCAGCTCTGGACAGGGCTGGGGCACCGGGGAGCTGTTTTTT. Protein: CASSSGQGWGTGELFF.

The chain is built from TRBV24-1 and TRBJ2-7; 12 bases fit TRBD1. Germline values: CDR1 KGHDR, CDR2 SFDVKD. The CDR3 runs to 17 residues. Losses at the gene ends were 0 bases for V and 7 bases for J; bases not matched to a gene: 9. The CDR3 is CATSDLDKGQGAWEQYF. The CDR3 DNA reads TGTGCCACCAGTGATTTGGACAAGGGACAGGGGGCGTGGGAGCAGTACTTC.

The chain uses TRBV5-1 and TRBJ2-7, with 11 bases matching TRBD2. Germline CDR1 reads SGHRS; CDR2 reads YFSETQ. The length of the CDR3 is 18 residues. The V gene end was trimmed by 0 bases and the J gene end by 0 bases; junction bases not matched to a gene: 8. This CDR3 is CASSLAASGGLNSYEQYV. DNA for the CDR3: TGCGCCAGCAGCTTGGCGGCTAGCGGGGGGCTGAACTCCTACGAGCAGTACGTC.

This clone came up a few times. The J gene is TRBJ2-7, the V gene TRBV27; no reliable D call. Germline V lookup: CDR1 MNHEY, CDR2 SMNVEV (reference sequence). The CDR3 covers 13 residues. Trimming removed 3 bases at V and 1 base at J, with 7 bases between. The CDR3 region is CASSFGRSYEQYF. The CDR3 DNA reads as TGTGCCAGCAGTTTCGGTCGTTCCTACGAGCAGTACTTC.

The chain is built from TRBV15 and TRBJ2-5, with 9 bases lining up with TRBD2. The CDR3 spans 16 residues. Germline V gives CDR1 LNHNV, CDR2 YYDKDF (reference sequence). The V and J ends lost 0 bases and 3 bases, in that order; junction bases with no gene match: 5. This chain's CDR3 is CATSRDLASGEETQYF. Written as DNA, the CDR3 is TGTGCCACCAGCAGAGATTTGGCTAGCGGGGAAGAGACCCAGTACTTC.

V is TRBV7-9 and J is TRBJ1-6; D possibly corresponds to TRBD1 (5 bases). Trimming stripped 5 bases from V and 6 bases from J, with 14 bases between. The V gene's germline CDR1 is SEHNR and CDR2 FQNEAQ (reference sequence). The CDR3 is 15 amino acids. The CDR3 region has the DNA TGTGCCAGCAGCCCCCGGGGGACGGGTAATTCACCCCTCCACTTT. Amino acids: CASSPRGTGNSPLHF.

This chain links TRBV18 with TRBJ2-3; D possibly corresponds to TRBD1 (5 bases). Germline-derived CDR1 and CDR2 are KGHSH and LQKENI. This CDR3 spans 16 amino acids. V dropped 1 base and J dropped 0 bases, with 11 bases sitting between them. CDR3 DNA: TGTGCCAGCTCACCACGGACAACCGGTAGCACAGATACGCAGTATTTT. Protein: CASSPRTTGSTDTQYF.

This clone was detected a few times. The V gene is TRBV6-5, the J gene TRBJ1-2; no clear D gene. The CDR3 covers 14 residues. Looked up from germline, CDR1 is MNHEY and CDR2 is SVGAGI. V was cut by 7 bases and J by 2 bases, with 14 bases left in between. The CDR3 loop reads CASTSSAGNYGYTF. CDR3 sequence (DNA): TGTGCCAGCACCTCGAGTGCGGGGAACTATGGCTACACCTTC.

Here the CDR3 reads CASSPRQYAEAFF. The CDR3 region has the DNA TGTGCCAGCAGCCCCCGCCAGTACGCTGAAGCTTTCTTT. The chain has TRBV7-2 and TRBJ1-1; no clear D. Deletions cut 5 bases from V and 6 bases from J, with 13 bases between. From germline, CDR1 is SGHTA and CDR2 FQGNSA. The CDR3 spans 13 residues.

The chain joins TRBV5-1 to TRBJ2-1, with D possibly TRBD2 on 5 matching bases. The CDR3 has 15 residues. V was pared by 4 bases and J by 4 bases, with 15 bases between. Germline CDR1 and CDR2: SGHRS and YFSETQ. In nucleotides, the CDR3 is TGCGCCAGCAGCCCATCGGGGTCAGAGTACAATGAGCAGTTCTTC. Amino acid sequence: CASSPSGSEYNEQFF.

The genes are TRBV6-1 and TRBJ2-1; the match to TRBD1 covers 10 bases. The ends lost 0 bases at V and 16 bases at J; junction bases unmatched: 3. The CDR3 covers 12 residues. Germline CDR1 reads MNHNS; CDR2 reads SASEGT. The DNA of the CDR3 is TGTGCCAGCAGTGAAGCCCGGGACAGGGGTTTCTTC. It specifies CASSEARDRGFF.

This clone was counted many times. This sequence joins TRBV29-1 and TRBJ1-2, with 9 bases lining up with TRBD1. The V segment lost 0 bases and the J segment 3 bases; nucleotides outside the gene matches: 11. The CDR3 runs to 17 residues. Germline CDR1 reads SQVTM; CDR2 reads ANQGSEA. CDR3 sequence: CSVEDQGQGRWHYGYTF. CDR3 DNA sequence: TGCAGCGTTGAAGACCAGGGACAGGGACGGTGGCACTATGGCTACACCTTC.

This chain uses TRBV7-2 with TRBJ1-5, with TRBD1 matching 9 bases. The V and J ends lost 3 bases and 1 base, in that order; junction bases with no gene match: 4. The CDR3 has 16 amino acids. The V gene's germline CDR1 is SGHTA and CDR2 FQGNSA. The CDR3 here is CASSFLGQGSNQPQHF. The CDR3 coding sequence is TGTGCCAGCAGCTTTTTGGGACAGGGAAGCAATCAGCCCCAGCATTTT.